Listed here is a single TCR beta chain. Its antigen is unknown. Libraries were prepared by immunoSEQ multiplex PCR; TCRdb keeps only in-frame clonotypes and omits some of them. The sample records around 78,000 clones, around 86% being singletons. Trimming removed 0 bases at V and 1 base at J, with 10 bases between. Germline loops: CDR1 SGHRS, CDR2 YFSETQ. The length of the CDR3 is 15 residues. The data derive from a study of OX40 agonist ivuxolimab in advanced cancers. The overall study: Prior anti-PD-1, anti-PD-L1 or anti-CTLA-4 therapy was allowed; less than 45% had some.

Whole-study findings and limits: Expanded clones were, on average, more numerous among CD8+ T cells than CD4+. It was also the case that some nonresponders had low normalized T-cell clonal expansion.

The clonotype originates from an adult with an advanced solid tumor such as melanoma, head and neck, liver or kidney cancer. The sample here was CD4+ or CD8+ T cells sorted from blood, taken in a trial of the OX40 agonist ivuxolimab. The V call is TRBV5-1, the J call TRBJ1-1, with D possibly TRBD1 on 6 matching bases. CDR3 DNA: TGCGCCAGCAGCTTGGGACAGGTGACGAACACTGAAGCTTTCTTT. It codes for CASSLGQVTNTEAFF.